Listed below are T cell receptor beta chains from one sample, sequenced in a study of radiotherapy plus CTLA-4 blockade in lung cancer. The table came from immunoSEQ multiplex PCR; TCRdb's copy has only in-frame clones and leaves some out. This sample has 40,000 to 45,000 clones, with 60% to 80% found just once. The sample in question was peripheral blood, obtained from a patient treated with radiotherapy plus ipilimumab. Receptors were obtained from a human donor with non-small cell lung cancer who had stable disease on radiotherapy plus ipilimumab. CDR3s include the opening cysteine and the closing phenylalanine or tryptophan. D genes are given only for firm matches. Clone size appears in some rows only: once, few, many, or a class for an expanded clone.

TRBJ1-2 | TRBV29-1 | . | . | TGCAGCGTCTTACAGGGATTTACCTATGGCTACACCTTC | CSVLQGFTYGYTF
TRBJ1-1 | TRBV11-3 | . | . | TGTGCCAGCAGTATCGGACAAAACGCGGCTTTCTTT | CASSIGQNAAFF
TRBJ1-6 | TRBV2 | . | TRBD1 | TGTGCCAGCAGATGGACAGGGGTTTCACCCCTCCACTTT | CASRWTGVSPLHF
TRBJ2-5 | TRBV19 | . | TRBD2 | TGTGCCAGTAGTCCTGGGGGGGTAGAGACCCAGTACTTC | CASSPGGVETQYF
TRBJ1-2 | TRBV19 | few | TRBD1 | TGTGCCAGTAGTACCCGACAGGGGCGGCATGGCTACACCTTC | CASSTRQGRHGYTF
TRBJ1-5 | TRBV7-8 | medium-sized | . | TGTGCCAGCAGCTTAGATACAGGGAATCAGCCCCAGCATTTT | CASSLDTGNQPQHF
TRBJ1-1 | TRBV10-3 | . | . | TGTGCCATCAGTGAGGGGGGGGAAGCTTTCTTT | CAISEGGEAFF
TRBJ1-6 | TRBV18 | . | . | TGTGCCAGCTCACCACCGGTTTTACAGGGAATCTCACCCCTCCACTTT | CASSPPVLQGISPLHF
TRBJ1-2 | TRBV6-1 | once | . | TGTGCCAGCAGGAGGGAGACAGGCCATGGTGGCTACACCTTC | CASRRETGHGGYTF
TRBJ2-3 | TRBV6-1 | few | TRBD1 | TGTGCCAGCAGCCTCCAGGGGGATTCAGATACGCAGTATTTT | CASSLQGDSDTQYF
TRBJ2-6 | TRBV30 | . | . | TGTGCCTGGAGTGGGCAGATCTCTGGGGCCAACGTCCTGACTTTC | CAWSGQISGANVLTF
TRBJ1-2 | TRBV27 | . | . | TGTGCCAGCAGTTTATCGACCAGGGGTCACTATGGCTACACCTTC | CASSLSTRGHYGYTF
TRBJ1-4 | TRBV6-1 | . | TRBD1 | TGTGCCAGCAGTGAGGGACAGGGTCTGGGAAAACTGTTTTTT | CASSEGQGLGKLFF
TRBJ2-4 | TRBV7-6 | few | TRBD2 | TGTGCCAGCAGCCCTTTTCGGGGGGAAAACGTAGCCAAAAACATTCAGTACTTC | CASSPFRGENVAKNIQYF
TRBJ1-2 | TRBV19 | . | TRBD1 | TGTGCCAGTAAGGCGGCTTCAACAGGGGACTATGGCTACACCTTC | CASKAASTGDYGYTF
TRBJ2-1 | TRBV5-4 | . | . | TGTGCCAGCAGCCTTATGGAGGGTTGGCCGCTACGGTTCAATGAGCAGTTCTTC | CASSLMEGWPLRFNEQFF
TRBJ1-6 | TRBV27 | . | . | TGTGCCAGCAGCCCGAGCTCCTATAATTCACCCCTCCACTTT | CASSPSSYNSPLHF
TRBJ2-6 | TRBV30 | . | . | TGTGCCTGGAGGTTGCACCAACAGCTCTCTGGGGCCAACGTCCTGACTTTC | CAWRLHQQLSGANVLTF
TRBJ2-1 | TRBV30 | . | . | TGTGCCTGGAGTGTTCAGGCAGAGCAGTTCTTC | CAWSVQAEQFF
TRBJ2-7 | TRBV5-1 | . | TRBD1 | TGCGCCAGCAGCTTAGGACAGGGCGGGGAAGAGCAGTACTTC | CASSLGQGGEEQYF
TRBJ1-2 | TRBV5-1 | . | . | TGCGCCAGCAGCTTGGAAGGAGGCTATGGCTACACCTTC | CASSLEGGYGYTF
TRBJ1-1 | TRBV5-6 | . | . | TGTGCCAGCAGCCAGTCCCCGGGACTCTCTGAAGCTTTCTTT | CASSQSPGLSEAFF
TRBJ1-1 | TRBV18 | . | TRBD1 | TGTGCCAGCTCACAACAGGGGGGTTCGAACACTGAAGCTTTCTTT | CASSQQGGSNTEAFF
TRBJ1-1 | TRBV15 | once | . | TGTGCCACCAGCAGAGGGCGGGCGGGGATGTACACTGAAGCTTTCTTT | CATSRGRAGMYTEAFF
TRBJ1-1 | TRBV29-1 | . | TRBD1 | TGCAGCGGAGAGACAGGGTGGGACACTGAAGCTTTCTTT | CSGETGWDTEAFF
TRBJ1-5 | TRBV7-2 | . | . | TGTGCCAGCAGCTTCGGGGTGGGTCAGCCCCAGCATTTT | CASSFGVGQPQHF
TRBJ1-4 | TRBV2 | . | . | TGTGCCAGCAGGTCAGGTGGCTTATCATCAGAAAAACTGTTTTTT | CASRSGGLSSEKLFF
TRBJ2-7 | TRBV5-4 | . | TRBD1 | TGTGCCAGCAGTGACAGGGGGTCTACTTACGAGCAGTACTTC | CASSDRGSTYEQYF
TRBJ1-1 | TRBV5-4 | few | . | TGTGCCAGCAGCGAGCTGAGAGGCGGCATGGCTTTCTTT | CASSELRGGMAFF
TRBJ1-2 | TRBV28 | . | TRBD1 | TGTGCCAGCAGTGCCAACCCCGACAGGGGCTATGGCTACACCTTC | CASSANPDRGYGYTF
TRBJ1-5 | TRBV5-1 | once | TRBD1 | TGCGCCAGCAGCTTGGGACAGGGGAGGAATCAGCCCCAGCATTTT | CASSLGQGRNQPQHF
TRBJ2-6 | TRBV19 | . | . | TGTGCCAGTAGTATAACAGGGCCAGGGGCCAACGTCCTGACTTTC | CASSITGPGANVLTF
TRBJ1-3 | TRBV30 | few | TRBD1 | TGTGCCTGGGATCCGGCGGGACAGGTCTCTGGAAACACCATATATTTT | CAWDPAGQVSGNTIYF
TRBJ1-2 | TRBV19 | . | TRBD1 | TGTGCCAGTCGCCGACAGGGGTACGATGGCTACACCTTC | CASRRQGYDGYTF
TRBJ2-7 | TRBV6-5 | . | . | TGTGCCAGCAGTTACAAGCGGTTCTCCTACGAGCAGTACTTC | CASSYKRFSYEQYF
TRBJ1-1 | TRBV5-1 | few | TRBD1 | TGCGCCAGCAGCTTGCCTCGGGACAGGGGAACTGAAGCTTTCTTT | CASSLPRDRGTEAFF
TRBJ1-2 | TRBV12-5 | once | . | TGTGCTAGTGGTTTGGTACCGAATAGCCCTAACTATGGCTACACCTTC | CASGLVPNSPNYGYTF
TRBJ1-6 | TRBV10-1 | . | TRBD1 | TGCGCCAGCAGGTCGACAGGGGAAAATTCACCCCTCCACTTT | CASRSTGENSPLHF
TRBJ2-3 | TRBV7-2 | . | TRBD1 | TGTGCCAGCAGCTTAGTTTGGACAGGGGGTAAATATTTT | CASSLVWTGGKYF
TRBJ1-1 | TRBV18 | . | . | TGTGCCAGCTCACGTGCAGGGAGGTGGAACACTGAAGCTTTCTTT | CASSRAGRWNTEAFF
TRBJ2-1 | TRBV28 | . | . | TGTGCCAGCAGTTCCGAGGGACTCGGGAACAATGAGCAGTTCTTC | CASSSEGLGNNEQFF
TRBJ1-1 | TRBV7-3 | . | TRBD1 | TGTGCCAGCAGCTTAACCTCGGACAGGGCGAACACTGAAGCTTTCTTT | CASSLTSDRANTEAFF
TRBJ2-7 | TRBV27 | once | TRBD2 | TGTGCCAGCAGTCGACTAGCGGGGGACTACGAGCAGTACTTC | CASSRLAGDYEQYF
TRBJ1-1 | TRBV15 | . | . | TGCGCCACCAGCAGAGATCTGGGGGGAAACACTGAAGCTTTCTTT | CATSRDLGGNTEAFF
TRBJ1-4 | TRBV5-6 | . | . | TGTGCCAGCAGCTTGCAAACAACTAATGAAAAACTGTTTTTT | CASSLQTTNEKLFF
TRBJ2-3 | TRBV7-9 | . | TRBD2 | TGTGCCAGCAGCTTATATAGCGGGGGGACAGATACGCAGTATTTT | CASSLYSGGTDTQYF
TRBJ2-1 | TRBV9 | . | . | TGTGCCAGCAGCGTAGGGTACAGGGTCGCCTACAATGAGCAGTTCTTC | CASSVGYRVAYNEQFF
TRBJ1-2 | TRBV6-4 | few | TRBD1 | TGTGCCATCAGTGAAGGACAGGATGGCTACACCTTC | CAISEGQDGYTF
TRBJ2-1 | TRBV7-2 | . | TRBD2 | TGTGCCAGCAGCTACCCCGGGACTATCTTCGATGAGCAGTTCTTC | CASSYPGTIFDEQFF
TRBJ2-5 | TRBV4-1 | once | . | TGCGCCAGCAGCCAAGACGACAGGTACGAGACCCAGTACTTC | CASSQDDRYETQYF
TRBJ1-4 | TRBV25-1 | few | TRBD1 | TGTGCCAGCAGTCTAGGGGGCGATGAAAAACTGTTTTTT | CASSLGGDEKLFF
TRBJ1-1 | TRBV18 | . | TRBD1 | TGTGCCAGCTCACCATCGCAGGGGGACAACACTGAAGCTTTCTTT | CASSPSQGDNTEAFF
TRBJ1-1 | TRBV5-8 | . | . | TGTGCCAGCAGCCTACCCGGGGGGTTGGGTTCAACTGAAGCTTTCTTT | CASSLPGGLGSTEAFF
TRBJ1-5 | TRBV4-2 | . | TRBD1 | TGTGCCAGCAGCCAAGTACAGGGGTTCAATCAGCCCCAGCATTTT | CASSQVQGFNQPQHF
TRBJ2-1 | TRBV7-9 | . | . | TGTGCCAGCAGCTTAGTACGGGGGTGGTACAATGAGCAGTTCTTC | CASSLVRGWYNEQFF
TRBJ1-3 | TRBV5-1 | . | . | TGCGCCAGCAGCCTATATTCGACAGCTGGAAACACCATATATTTT | CASSLYSTAGNTIYF
TRBJ2-1 | TRBV11-3 | . | . | TGTGCCAGCAGCTTAGTTAGCACAGGGGGGGCGAGGAATGAGCAGTTCTTC | CASSLVSTGGARNEQFF
TRBJ2-3 | TRBV5-4 | few | TRBD1 | TGTGCCAGCAGCCCGGCAGGGGGCGGGACAGATACGCAGTATTTT | CASSPAGGGTDTQYF
TRBJ2-3 | TRBV9 | . | TRBD2 | TGTGCCAGCAGCGTAGTCCCCAGCGGGGGAGTAGGCACAGATACGCAGTATTTT | CASSVVPSGGVGTDTQYF